One sample yielded the 32 T cell receptor beta chains listed below, sequenced in a study of molecular identifiers for immune sequencing clone quantification. TCRdb itself ran the PCR reads through MiXCR, one entry per CDR3 protein. The sample yields about 510,000 distinct CDR3 sequences, about 20% seen once. The sequencing sample was made of naive CD8+ T cells from blood, with Jurkat cell RNA spiked in. Noted subset: FACS-sorted CD8+CD4-CCR7+CD45RA+ naive T cells. The receptors were sampled from a human donor in good health. Some libraries in this study had Jurkat cell RNA spiked in.

The chain recombines TRBV19 with TRBJ2-3; possibly TRBD2 for D (7 bases). Germline V gene sequence: CDR1 LNHDA, CDR2 SQIVND (reference sequence). V lost 7 bases, J lost 1 base, and 15 bases lay in between. There are 15 residues in the CDR3. CDR3 loop: CASTGWGGGTDTQYF. The CDR3 DNA is TGTGCCAGTACAGGATGGGGGGGCGGCACAGATACGCAGTATTTT.

The chain recombines TRBV30 with TRBJ2-7; D unresolved. The CDR3 is made up of 11 amino acids. CDR1 is GTSNPN, CDR2 SVGIG, per germline (reference sequence). V gave up 3 bases and J gave up 3 bases, with 6 bases separating them. CDR3 protein: CAWSAVYEQYF. As DNA, the CDR3 is TGTGCCTGGAGCGCCGTCTACGAGCAGTACTTC.

The chain's CDR3 is CASSQEAEARSSYEQYF. The CDR3 DNA is TGTGCCAGCAGCCAAGAAGCGGAAGCCCGAAGCTCCTACGAGCAGTACTTC. This sequence joins TRBV3-1 and TRBJ2-7; D is possibly TRBD2 (5 bases). The CDR3 runs to 17 residues. Germline V gene sequence: CDR1 LGHDT, CDR2 YNNKEL (reference sequence). The ends were cut back, 0 bases at V and 0 bases at J, with 15 bases in the middle.

In its sample, this clonotype was seen a few times. CDR3 loop: CASRGTGGHYGYTF. Written as DNA, the CDR3 is TGTGCCAGCAGGGGGACAGGGGGCCACTATGGCTACACCTTC. This chain uses TRBV11-2 with TRBJ1-2, with 12 bases that match TRBD1. Trimming cost V 6 bases and J 3 bases; bases outside gene matches: 2. The V gene's germline CDR1 is SGHAT and CDR2 FQNNGV. CDR3 length: 14 residues.

The sample holds a few counts of this clonotype. This chain joins TRBV5-1 and TRBJ2-3; 8 bases fit TRBD1. J lost 9 bases, V lost 4 bases, and 16 bases had no gene match. CDR3 length: 16 residues. Germline-derived CDR1 and CDR2 are SGHRS and YFSETQ. The CDR3: CASSEDSQGAGDTQYF. CDR3 in DNA: TGCGCCAGCAGCGAGGACTCCCAGGGGGCGGGCGACACGCAGTATTTT.

This clonotype was seen a handful of times. DNA of the CDR3: TGTGCCAGCAGTTACTCCGCGGACAGGCGACATTCACCCCTCCACTTT. It translates to CASSYSADRRHSPLHF. The chain recombines TRBV6-5 with TRBJ1-6, with TRBD1 identical over 7 bases. The germline CDR1 and CDR2 sequences are MNHEY and SVGAGI. The CDR3 covers 16 residues. V trimming: 0 bases; J trimming: 8 bases; junction bases outside the gene matches: 7.

This clonotype occurred many times. The rearrangement uses TRBV28 and TRBJ2-3, with TRBD1 matching 8 bases. V was clipped by 8 bases and J by 1 base; unmatched bases: 5. Per the germline V gene, CDR1 is MDHEN and CDR2 is SYDVKM. CDR3 length equals 14 residues. CDR3 in DNA: TGTGCCAGCTTACGACAGGGGCGCACAGATACGCAGTATTTT. It translates to CASLRQGRTDTQYF.

This clonotype was counted at least ten times. This rearrangement joins TRBV4-1 to TRBJ1-5, with TRBD1 identical over 10 bases. J lost 1 base, V lost 2 bases, and 2 bases had no gene match. The CDR3 sequence is 16 residues long. Germline CDR1 reads MGHRA; CDR2 reads YSYEKL. DNA for the CDR3: TGCGCCAGCAGCCAAAGACAGGGGGCGAGCAATCAGCCCCAGCATTTT. It specifies CASSQRQGASNQPQHF.

This clonotype was picked up many times. The chain employs TRBV2 and TRBJ2-4; 7 bases are shared with TRBD1. The CDR3 length is 13 residues. Germline assignment: CDR1 SNHLY and CDR2 FYNNEI. The junction had 12 bases not matched to a gene; V was cut back by 10 bases and J by 9 bases. The CDR3 DNA follows: TGTGCCACCAAAGGGACAGACCGCACCATTCAGTACTTC. Translated, it gives CATKGTDRTIQYF.

In its sample, this clonotype was seen a few times. The genes are TRBV7-9 and TRBJ2-3, with D possibly being TRBD2 (5 bases). Germline V CDR1 and CDR2: SEHNR, FQNEAQ (reference sequence). V lost 3 bases and J 14 bases, leaving 18 bases between the germline ends. The CDR3 runs to 13 residues. The CDR3 coding sequence is TGTGCCAGCAGCTTCGACGCCGGGGTTGAGGGGTATTTT. Its translation is CASSFDAGVEGYF.

The rearrangement uses TRBV5-4 and TRBJ2-1; TRBD2 aligns across 9 bases. This CDR3 comprises 16 residues. V shed 0 bases and J 8 bases; nucleotides not matched to a gene: 9. From germline, CDR1 is SGHNT and CDR2 YYREEE (reference sequence). Here the CDR3 reads CASSLVSGGTLDEQFF. Written as DNA, the CDR3 is TGTGCCAGCAGCTTGGTTAGCGGGGGAACACTGGATGAGCAGTTCTTC.

This clonotype showed up many times. V is TRBV4-3 and J is TRBJ1-5; D is unresolved. This CDR3 is 15 amino acids long. Trimming cost V 0 bases and J 2 bases, with 8 bases left between them. CDR1 and CDR2 from the germline V gene are LGHNA and YSLEER. The CDR3 protein is CASSQDTAGNQPQHF. The CDR3 DNA reads TGCGCCAGCAGCCAAGATACGGCGGGCAATCAGCCCCAGCATTTT.

This clonotype has just a few counts. The chain uses TRBV30 and TRBJ1-3; D remains ambiguous. Between the trimmed V and J ends, which lost 2 bases and 4 bases, there was a span of 6 bases. CDR1 GTSNPN and CDR2 SVGIG come from the germline V gene (reference sequence). The CDR3 contains 12 residues. The CDR3 reads CAWSIGGNTIYF. The CDR3 DNA reads TGTGCCTGGAGTATCGGCGGAAACACCATATATTTT.

Remarks on this clonotype: A read error may explain this, as a much larger clone is one base away. Here the CDR3 omits its conserved ending phenylalanine or tryptophan, so a read error is the likely source. It is unclear where the CDR3 begins or ends on the DNA, so no DNA is shown, and the CDR3 is as TCRdb lists it. The chain couples TRBV27 to TRBJ2-1; the D call in the table, TRBD1, was not verified against the DNA. The CDR3 is made up of 11 amino acids, end residues included. Germline CDR1 is MNHEY and CDR2 is SMNVEV (reference sequence). The CDR3: CASSHGGQGVS.

V is TRBV21-1 and J is TRBJ1-2. TRBV21-1 is designated a pseudogene. The CDR3 is made up of 10 amino acids. CDR3 sequence: CASSKESYTF. The CDR3 region has the DNA TGTGCCAGCAGCAAAGAGAGTTACACCTTC.

This clonotype was counted at least ten times. This sequence joins TRBV6-5 and TRBJ2-3; no clear D gene. The V end lost 2 bases, the J end lost 5 bases, and 8 bases lay between the germline ends. This CDR3 is 13 amino acids long. In germline, CDR1 is MNHEY, CDR2 SVGAGI. This CDR3 is CASSYLGQDTQYF. CDR3 bases: TGTGCCAGCAGTTACCTGGGCCAAGATACGCAGTATTTT.

This clonotype was detected only a few times. As DNA, the CDR3 is TGTGCCACCAGTGACCCCGCAGCCACAGATACGCAGTATTTT. As protein: CATSDPAATDTQYF. This chain joins TRBV24-1 and TRBJ2-3; no definite D call. Trimming took off 4 bases at V and 2 bases at J, with 9 bases between the two ends. Germline V gives CDR1 KGHDR, CDR2 SFDVKD. This CDR3 has 14 amino acids.

There are many counts of this clonotype. CDR3 nucleotide sequence: TGCAGTGCTAGGGGACCTAGCGGGGTTGCAGATACGCAGTATTTT. Its translation is CSARGPSGVADTQYF. V gene TRBV20-1 combines with J gene TRBJ2-3; 9 bases map to TRBD2. Unmatched junction bases numbered 8, after V lost 3 bases and J lost 4 bases. Germline CDR1 and CDR2: DFQATT and SNEGSKA (reference sequence). The CDR3 covers 15 residues.

V usage is TRBV19 and J usage is TRBJ2-7, with D perhaps matching TRBD1 (5 bases). Trimming shortened V by 5 bases and J by 5 bases, and 10 bases separated the two germline ends. This CDR3 has 12 residues. Germline lookup yields CDR1 LNHDA and CDR2 SQIVND (reference sequence). This CDR3 is CASSSKGDEQYF. In nucleotides, the CDR3 is TGTGCCAGTAGTTCCAAAGGGGACGAGCAGTACTTC.

The chain uses TRBV6-5 and TRBJ1-1, with unresolved D. CDR3 length equals 14 residues. Germline values: CDR1 MNHEY, CDR2 SVGAGI. Trimming shortened V by 2 bases and J by 0 bases, and 7 bases separated the two germline ends. CDR3: CASSYAYMNTEAFF. The DNA for the CDR3 is TGTGCCAGCAGTTACGCATACATGAACACTGAAGCTTTCTTT.

Note on this clonotype: The CDR3 carries no conserved terminal phenylalanine or tryptophan, so it likely arises from a read error. This chain joins TRBV6-5 and TRBJ2-7; 7 bases agree with TRBD1. The ends lost 5 bases at V and 4 bases at J; junction bases unmatched: 5. The CDR3 has 13 amino acids. Germline V gives CDR1 MNHEY, CDR2 SVGAGI. The CDR3 nucleotides are TGTGCCAGCAGTGTACAGGGGAATTACGAGCAGTACCTC. This encodes CASSVQGNYEQYL.

In this sample, this clonotype turned up many times. The chain combines TRBV6-6 with TRBJ1-1, with D uncertain. The germline V gene has CDR1 MNHNY and CDR2 SVGAGI (reference sequence). CDR3 length: 14 residues. V lost 2 bases to trimming and J lost 3 bases, with 10 bases between them. The CDR3 bases are TGTGCCAGCAGTTACAGAGGGCAGGACACTGAAGCTTTCTTT. This gives the protein CASSYRGQDTEAFF.

This sequence joins TRBV19 and TRBJ1-5; 12 bases are a match to TRBD1. The CDR3 is 15 residues long. V shed 10 bases, J shed 6 bases, and the junction held 10 bases outside the gene matches. Germline loops: CDR1 LNHDA, CDR2 SQIVND (reference sequence). The CDR3 bases are TGTGCCACCTCGCCGGGACAGGGGGCTTTTCAGCCCCAGCATTTT. Amino acids: CATSPGQGAFQPQHF.

This clonotype was counted many times. The J gene is TRBJ1-1, the V gene TRBV2; D is unresolved. This CDR3 spans 12 amino acids. V was trimmed by 8 bases and J by 1 base, leaving 8 bases between them. Germline CDR1 SNHLY, CDR2 FYNNEI. The DNA of the CDR3 is TGTGCCAGCGAAGGAGAGAACACTGAAGCTTTCTTT. It is translated as CASEGENTEAFF.

This clonotype showed up many times. This CDR3 is CASSTPGRLYEQYF. The CDR3 DNA reads as TGTGCCAGCAGTACCCCCGGACGTCTTTACGAGCAGTACTTC. This chain joins TRBV27 and TRBJ2-7; no clear D. Germline CDR1 MNHEY, CDR2 SMNVEV (reference sequence). The V end lost 5 bases, the J end lost 4 bases, and 15 bases lay between the germline ends. The CDR3 spans 14 residues.

Ten or more counts support this clonotype. V usage is TRBV15 and J usage is TRBJ2-1; D not certain. The CDR3 contains 10 residues. V gave up 8 bases and J gave up 5 bases, with 4 bases separating them. Germline loops: CDR1 LNHNV, CDR2 YYDKDF (reference sequence). CDR3 in DNA: TGTGCCACCGGCGACAATGAGCAGTTCTTC. Amino acid sequence: CATGDNEQFF. The variable domain in full, with the rest retrieved from reference TRBV15 and TRBJ2-1, is DAMVIQNPRYQVTQFGKPVTLSCSQTLNHNVMYWYQQKSSQAPKLLFHYYDKDFNNEADTPDNFQSRRPNTSFCFLDIRSPGLGDTAMYLCATGDNEQFFGPGTRLTVL.

This chain uses TRBV7-9 with TRBJ2-7; 10 nucleotides match TRBD1. Germline V CDR1 and CDR2: SEHNR, FQNEAQ (reference sequence). The CDR3 covers 15 residues. Trimming took 5 bases from V and 3 from J; bases not matched to a gene: 7. CDR3 nucleotide sequence: TGTGCCAGCAGCGCCCCCGACAGGGGGCACTACGAGCAGTACTTC. Its protein product is CASSAPDRGHYEQYF.

The rearrangement joins TRBV30 to TRBJ1-5; D remains unclear. The CDR3 totals 15 residues. Germline-derived CDR1 and CDR2 are GTSNPN and SVGIG (reference sequence). V lost 2 bases and J lost 0, with 11 bases in between. The CDR3 spells CAWSNGSHSNQPQHF. DNA of the CDR3: TGTGCCTGGAGTAACGGGTCGCATAGCAATCAGCCCCAGCATTTT.

Concerning this clonotype itself: This may be a read error: a much more frequent sequence differs by one nucleotide. This rearrangement joins TRBV6-6 to TRBJ2-5; 10 bases fit TRBD2. V shed 3 bases and J 4 bases; nucleotides not matched to a gene: 8. The germline gives CDR1 MNHNY, CDR2 SVGAGI (reference sequence). This CDR3 spans 16 amino acids. The CDR3 loop reads CASSYASGRPAETQYF. CDR3 DNA sequence: TGTGCCAGCAGTTATGCTAGCGGGAGACCGGCAGAGACCCAGTACTTC.

Worth noting for this clonotype: It may be a read error: a sequence one base away is much more abundant. The CDR3 region is CASSLSGRGAPESFF. CDR3 sequence (DNA): TGTGCCAGCAGCTTAAGTGGACGGGGGGCCCCTGAATCTTTCTTT. V is TRBV13 and J is TRBJ1-1; a weak D match, TRBD1 (6 bases). Germline V gene data show CDR1 as PRHDT and CDR2 as FYEKMQ (reference sequence). This CDR3 has 15 residues.

Concerning this clonotype: A read error is possible here, since a much larger clone lies one base away. V and J are TRBV13 and TRBJ2-2; D might be TRBD2 (5 bases). The CDR3 has 16 residues. CDR1 and CDR2 from the germline V gene are PRHDT and FYEKMQ (reference sequence). The CDR3 reads CVSSLVPAGNTGELFF. CDR3 sequence (DNA): TGTGTCAGCAGCTTAGTCCCTGCGGGGAACACCGGGGAGCTGTTTTTT.

This clonotype was counted many times. This chain uses TRBV5-5 with TRBJ1-4, with D hard to call. There are 13 residues in the CDR3. From germline, CDR1 is SGHKS and CDR2 YYEKEE (reference sequence). Deletions cut 0 bases from V and 6 bases from J, with 6 bases between. CDR3 region: CASSLGLDEKLFF. The DNA for the CDR3 is TGTGCCAGCAGCTTGGGTTTGGATGAAAAACTGTTTTTT.